The rows below give T cell receptor beta chains drawn from one sample of a study of cytomegalovirus exposure and HLA in healthy donors. Produced via immunoSEQ multiplex PCR; TCRdb's table is partial and in-frame only. The table shows a few hundred thousand clones, with roughly 91% occurring only once. Sequencing was done on a sample of PBMCs. Every receptor here comes from a girl aged 2-10 years in good health and CMV-seronegative. Each CDR3 is given without its conserved first and last residue. Fields, in order: D gene, CDR3 length, V gene, CDR3 protein. D genes are given only for firm matches.

D: .
length: 13
V: TRBV4-2
CDR3: ASSPTSGVNREQY

D: TRBD1
length: 14
V: TRBV6-1
CDR3: ASSEEEGTGGYEQY

D: TRBD1
length: 14
V: TRBV5-1
CDR3: ASSLDPGQGRGIQY

D: TRBD2
length: 16
V: TRBV7-9
CDR3: ASSFPAEGGRVSYEQY

D: .
length: 11
V: TRBV10-3
CDR3: ALAGSGTDTQY

D: .
length: 13
V: TRBV5-4
CDR3: ASSLGGGGWAEAF

D: .
length: 11
V: TRBV5-1
CDR3: ASKGTQDYEQY

D: .
length: 15
V: TRBV25-1
CDR3: ASSGGDSASSYNERF

D: .
length: 10
V: TRBV6-6
CDR3: ASSVLRGKLF

D: TRBD2
length: 13
V: TRBV7-2
CDR3: ASSLRLASSYEQY

D: .
length: 13
V: TRBV6-6
CDR3: ASSYFGRDQETQY

D: .
length: 10
V: TRBV14
CDR3: ASSHHTDTQY

D: .
length: 13
V: TRBV19
CDR3: ASSTRWATSLPQH

D: .
length: 9
V: TRBV20-1
CDR3: SARSGETQY

D: TRBD1
length: 13
V: TRBV5-1
CDR3: ASSVSGQGSEKLF

D: TRBD2
length: 12
V: TRBV19
CDR3: ASSPPGRAYEQY